The T cell receptor (beta chain) described here comes from a study of shared clonotypes between healthy human individuals. Study findings and constraints: Apart from blood, nothing was sampled; tissue repertoires likely differ. Generally, naive subsets came out with larger estimated richness than memory subsets.

With 2 bases removed from V and 5 bases from J, the gap between germline ends came to 7 bases. The CDR3 runs to 12 residues. The germline V gene has CDR1 SGHDT and CDR2 YYEEEE. Tens of thousands of T cell genomes (around 200 ng DNA) went into each sorted-subset replicate. Sequenced by immunoSEQ multiplex PCR; TCRdb stores in-frame clones only, minus some. The table has about 2.2 million clones, about 93% seen once. Details on this clone: Its antigen is unknown. Other nucleotide sequences from this sample produce the same CDR3.

CD8 cells classed as naive were CD45RO-negative and positively selected for CCR7, excluding terminally differentiated effector memory CD45RA+ cells. The donors, healthy adults who were HIV-negative, had experienced no recent acute infections or vaccinations. V usage is TRBV5-6 and J usage is TRBJ1-1; maybe TRBD1 (6 bases). The sequenced material came from naive CD8+ T cells from PBMCs. The sequence was obtained from a man younger than 35 in good health. Some clones in this sample may be carry-over from other donors' samples. The CDR3 reads CASSFGTTEAFF. The CDR3 DNA is TGTGCCAGCAGCTTTGGGACAACTGAAGCTTTCTTT.